This TCR beta chain originates from a study of shared clonotypes between healthy human individuals. For the study at large: Per donor, three plates held CD4 naive cells, three held CD4 memory, two held CD8 naive and one held CD8 memory. Study results and caveats: Sharing across a few donors was seen in 4% to 6.5% of naive CD4 clonotypes.

With respect to this clone: Antigen unknown.

Sequencing was at deep level. Sequencing used immunoSEQ multiplex PCR; TCRdb keeps in-frame clones, though not all of them. Among over 2 million clones listed, 95% were seen once. V was shortened by 4 bases and J by 0 bases, with 13 bases between the two germline ends. CDR3 length: 14 residues. The germline gives CDR1 GTSNPN, CDR2 SVGIG (reference sequence). The chain employs TRBV30 and TRBJ2-7; possibly TRBD1 for D (5 bases). This clonotype was sampled from a young man in good health. The sequenced sample consisted of naive CD4+ T cells sorted from blood. The subset here: CD45RA+ positively selected. CDR3 loop: CAWNLPGPSYEQYF. CDR3 sequence (DNA): TGTGCCTGGAATTTGCCAGGGCCCTCCTACGAGCAGTACTTC.